The next 13 T cell receptor beta chains were all read from a single sample in a study of control samples from healthy donors and cancer patients (dated by TCRdb to 2018 to 2020). The library was made by the immunoSEQ multiplex PCR assay. As stored in TCRdb, this immuneACCESS dataset retains in-frame rearrangements with V and J assigned. A fraction of the clones does not appear; measured against another copy, unresolved V genes explain less than half of the discrepancy, and the remainder lacks a known reason. In all, the sample holds 150,000 to 200,000 clones, and 75% to 95% of those were seen once. Around 2% of the sample lies in the top ten. Sequencing input: blood. The source is a woman between 40 and 55 years old in good health.

The chain recombines TRBV5-6 with TRBJ2-3; 7 bases fit TRBD2. With 2 bases clipped from V and 4 bases from J, the junction kept 13 bases outside the gene matches. This CDR3 is 17 amino acids long. CDR1 and CDR2 (germline): SGHDT, YYEEEE. CDR3 in DNA: TGTGCCAGCAGCTTAAGCCTTCCGGGGAGGGGAGCAGATACGCAGTATTTT. Protein: CASSLSLPGRGADTQYF. The variable domain in full, completed from reference TRBV5-6 and TRBJ2-3, reads DAGVTQSPTHLIKTRGQQVTLRCSPKSGHDTVSWYQQALGQGPQFIFQYYEEEERQRGNFPDRFSGHQFPNYSSELNVNALLLGDSALYLCASSLSLPGRGADTQYFGPGTRLTVL.

V is TRBV10-3 and J is TRBJ2-7, with D perhaps assigned TRBD1 or TRBD2 (5 bases each). The CDR3 sequence is 12 residues long. The ends were cut back, 6 bases at V and 0 bases at J, with 6 bases in the middle. Germline CDR1 reads ENHRY; CDR2 reads SYGVKD. CDR3 DNA sequence: TGTGCCATCAGGGGGGTCTCCTACGAGCAGTACTTC. Protein product: CAIRGVSYEQYF.

V and J are TRBV12-3 or TRBV12-4 and TRBJ2-5, with D perhaps matching TRBD1 (6 bases). The CDR3 extends over 13 amino acids. V was clipped by 5 bases and J by 2 bases, with 9 bases between them. CDR3: CASSRGQQETQYF. The CDR3 bases are TGTGCCAGCAGTAGAGGACAGCAAGAGACCCAGTACTTC.

The chain links TRBV1 to TRBJ1-6; whether TRBD1, the table's D call, matches the DNA was not checked. TRBV1 is reported as a pseudogene. This CDR3 is built from 16 residues. The CDR3 DNA sequence: TGCACCAGCAGCCTACCACAGGGGGTGGGTGATTCACCCCTCCACTTT. Translated, it gives CTSSLPQGVGDSPLHF.

This clone was picked up one time. The chain joins TRBV5-5 to TRBJ1-2; D gene unclear. V gave up 3 bases and J gave up 8 bases, with 8 bases separating them. Germline lookup yields CDR1 SGHKS and CDR2 YYEKEE (reference sequence). This CDR3 has 11 residues. The CDR3 region is CASSSVDGYTF. The CDR3 DNA follows: TGTGCCAGCAGCTCCGTGGACGGCTACACCTTC.

The CDR3 nucleotides read TGCGCCAGCAGTTCCAAACCGGGACAGCTTCAGGGCTACACCTTC. This gives the protein CASSSKPGQLQGYTF. The genes are TRBV4-1 and TRBJ1-2; TRBD1 matches at 7 bases. This CDR3 has 15 residues. Germline loops: CDR1 MGHRA, CDR2 YSYEKL. The V segment lost 6 bases and the J segment 8 bases; nucleotides outside the gene matches: 15.

This rearrangement joins TRBV6-5 to TRBJ2-3, with D tentatively TRBD1 or TRBD2 (5 bases each). The CDR3 is 13 amino acids. Looked up from germline, CDR1 is MNHEY and CDR2 is SVGAGI. With 5 bases removed from V and 10 bases from J, the gap between germline ends came to 16 bases. CDR3 sequence reads: CASSLRDLRAQYF. CDR3 DNA sequence: TGTGCCAGCAGTCTCAGGGACCTCAGGGCGCAGTATTTT.

The rearrangement links TRBV3-1 (or the pseudogene TRBV3-2) to TRBJ1-3; D may be TRBD1 (5 bases). The V end was cut by 0 bases, the J end by 4 bases, with 10 bases between. The germline V gene encodes CDR1 LGHDT and CDR2 YNNKEL (reference sequence). This CDR3 has 15 residues. CDR3 DNA sequence: TGTGCCAGCAGCCAAGACCTGGGGCAGGGAAACACCATATATTTT. It specifies CASSQDLGQGNTIYF.

The J gene is TRBJ2-1, the V gene TRBV7-8, with 9 positions matching TRBD2. Looked up from germline, CDR1 is SGHVS and CDR2 is FQNEAQ. The CDR3 has 15 amino acids. The ends lost 5 bases at V and 4 bases at J; junction bases unmatched: 6. This chain's CDR3 is CASSQAGGNYNEQFF. The CDR3 coding sequence is TGTGCCAGCAGCCAAGCGGGGGGAAATTACAATGAGCAGTTCTTC. Based on the CDR3 plus reference TRBV7-8 and TRBJ2-1, the full variable domain is GAGVSQSPRYKVAKRGQDVALRCDPISGHVSLFWYQQALGQGPEFLTYFQNEAQLDKSGLPSDRFFAERPEGSVSTLKIQRTQQEDSAVYLCASSQAGGNYNEQFFGPGTRLTVL.

This chain connects TRBV6-5 to TRBJ1-1, with D unclear. Germline lookup yields CDR1 MNHEY and CDR2 SVGAGI. The CDR3 loop spans 13 amino acids. The ends were cut back, 6 bases at V and 6 bases at J, with 14 bases in the middle. The DNA of the CDR3 is TGTGCCAGCAGGGTGACGTCGGCGGCTGAAGCTTTCTTT. This codes for CASRVTSAAEAFF.

The rearrangement uses TRBV14 and TRBJ1-2, with TRBD1 identical over 7 bases. V gave up 4 bases and J gave up 8 bases; unmatched junction bases: 7. The CDR3 contains 13 residues. Germline V gene data show CDR1 as SGHDN and CDR2 as FVKESK. The CDR3 spells CASSRVQGNGYTF. The CDR3 nucleotides are TGTGCCAGCAGCCGGGTACAGGGGAACGGCTACACCTTC.

The gene calls are TRBV11-3 and TRBJ2-5; 8 nucleotides match TRBD2. V was pared by 5 bases and J by 2 bases, with 7 bases of the junction left unmatched. This CDR3 spans 15 amino acids. CDR1 is SGHNT, CDR2 YENEEA, per germline. DNA for the CDR3: TGTGCCAGCAGCCCTGGGACTAGACAACAAGAGACCCAGTACTTC. This codes for CASSPGTRQQETQYF.

The rearrangement joins TRBV5-4 to TRBJ2-7; D is unresolved. The length of the CDR3 is 13 residues. V lost 0 bases, J lost 7 bases, and 11 bases lay in between. Germline values: CDR1 SGHNT, CDR2 YYREEE (reference sequence). CDR3 sequence: CASSLDPVWEQYF. The CDR3 coding sequence is TGTGCCAGCAGCTTGGACCCGGTTTGGGAGCAGTACTTC.